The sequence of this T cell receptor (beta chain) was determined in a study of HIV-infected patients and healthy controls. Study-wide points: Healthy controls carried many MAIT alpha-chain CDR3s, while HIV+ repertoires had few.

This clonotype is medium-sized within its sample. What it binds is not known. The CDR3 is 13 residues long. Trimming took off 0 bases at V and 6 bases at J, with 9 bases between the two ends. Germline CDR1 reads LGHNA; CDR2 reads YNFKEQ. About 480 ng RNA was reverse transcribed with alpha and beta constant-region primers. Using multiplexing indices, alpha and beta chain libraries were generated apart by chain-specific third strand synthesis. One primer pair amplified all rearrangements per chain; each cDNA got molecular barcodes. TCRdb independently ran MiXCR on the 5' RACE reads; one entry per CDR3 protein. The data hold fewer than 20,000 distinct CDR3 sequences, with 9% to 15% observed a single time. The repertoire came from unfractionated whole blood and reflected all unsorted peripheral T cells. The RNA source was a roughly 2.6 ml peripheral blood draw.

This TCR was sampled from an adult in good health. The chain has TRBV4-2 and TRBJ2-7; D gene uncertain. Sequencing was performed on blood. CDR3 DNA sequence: TGTGCCAGCAGCCAAGAACCCGGTAGCGAGCAGTACTTC. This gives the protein CASSQEPGSEQYF.